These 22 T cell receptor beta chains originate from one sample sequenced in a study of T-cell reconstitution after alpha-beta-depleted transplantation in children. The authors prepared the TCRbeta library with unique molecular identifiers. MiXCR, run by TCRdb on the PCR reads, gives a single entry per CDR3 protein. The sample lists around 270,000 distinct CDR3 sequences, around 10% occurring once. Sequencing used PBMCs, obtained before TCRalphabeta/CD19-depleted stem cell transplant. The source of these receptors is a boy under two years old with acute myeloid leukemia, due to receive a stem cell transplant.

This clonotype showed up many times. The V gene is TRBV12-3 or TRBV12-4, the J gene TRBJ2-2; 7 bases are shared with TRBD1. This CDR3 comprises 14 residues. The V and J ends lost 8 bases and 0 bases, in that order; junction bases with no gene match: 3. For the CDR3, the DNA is TGTGCCAGCTTCCAGGGGGCGAACACCGGGGAGCTGTTTTTT. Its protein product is CASFQGANTGELFF.

DNA of the CDR3: TGTGCCAGCAGTCCCAGGGGGCGGAAGACCCAGTACTTC. It encodes CASSPRGRKTQYF. The V and J genes are TRBV28 and TRBJ2-5; 8 bases agree with TRBD1. Germline CDR1 MDHEN, CDR2 SYDVKM. J gave up 6 bases and V 5 bases, and 5 bases lay outside the gene matches. This CDR3 comprises 13 residues.

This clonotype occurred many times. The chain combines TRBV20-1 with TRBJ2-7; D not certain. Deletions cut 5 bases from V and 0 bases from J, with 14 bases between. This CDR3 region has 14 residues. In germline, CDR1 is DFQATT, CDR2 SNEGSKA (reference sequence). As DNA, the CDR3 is TGCAGTGCTCCAAGGGCCCATTCCTCCTACGAGCAGTACTTC. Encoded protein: CSAPRAHSSYEQYF.

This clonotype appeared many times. CDR3 amino acids: CASSLELAGVGELFF. CDR3 sequence (DNA): TGCGCCAGCAGCTTGGAACTAGCGGGAGTCGGGGAGCTGTTTTTT. The chain couples TRBV5-1 to TRBJ2-2; 11 bases are shared with TRBD2. CDR3 length: 15 residues. Germline CDR1 reads SGHRS; CDR2 reads YFSETQ. Trimming cost V 0 bases and J 7 bases; bases outside gene matches: 2.

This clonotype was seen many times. CDR3: CSAPYEHGYTF. The CDR3 coding sequence is TGCAGTGCTCCCTATGAGCATGGCTACACCTTC. The chain links TRBV20-1 to TRBJ1-2, with D unclear. Per germline, CDR1 DFQATT and CDR2 SNEGSKA (reference sequence). CDR3 length: 11 residues. Trimming cost V 5 bases and J 6 bases, with 10 bases left between them.

Written as DNA, the CDR3 is TGCAGCGTTGAAGAAGATTTTGATACAGGCGGTCGGACCTGGGAGCTGTTTTTT. This encodes CSVEEDFDTGGRTWELFF. The J gene is TRBJ2-2, the V gene TRBV29-1; D is perhaps TRBD1 (5 bases). V dropped 0 bases and J dropped 9 bases, with 26 bases sitting between them. From germline, CDR1 is SQVTM and CDR2 ANQGSEA. The CDR3 is 18 amino acids.

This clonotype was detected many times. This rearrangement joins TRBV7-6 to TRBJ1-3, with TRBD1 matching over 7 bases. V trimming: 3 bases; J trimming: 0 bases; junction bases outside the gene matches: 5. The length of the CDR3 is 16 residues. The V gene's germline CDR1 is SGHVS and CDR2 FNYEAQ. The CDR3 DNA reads TGTGCCAGCAGCTTTGAGGGGGCAAGCTCTGGAAACACCATATATTTT. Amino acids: CASSFEGASSGNTIYF.

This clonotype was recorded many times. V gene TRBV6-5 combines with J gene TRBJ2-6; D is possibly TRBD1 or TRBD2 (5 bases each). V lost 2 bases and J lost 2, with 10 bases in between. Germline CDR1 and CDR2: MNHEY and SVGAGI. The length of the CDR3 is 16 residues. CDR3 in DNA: TGTGCCAGCAGTTACATAAGAGGGGCTGGGGCCAACGTCCTGACTTTC. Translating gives CASSYIRGAGANVLTF.

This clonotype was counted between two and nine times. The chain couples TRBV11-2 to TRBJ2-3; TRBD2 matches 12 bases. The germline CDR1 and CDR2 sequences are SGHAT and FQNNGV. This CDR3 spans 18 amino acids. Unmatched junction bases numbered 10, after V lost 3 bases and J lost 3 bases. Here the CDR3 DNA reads TGTGCCAGCAGCTTTCGGCTAGCGGGAGGGTACAGTACAGATACGCAGTATTTT. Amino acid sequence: CASSFRLAGGYSTDTQYF.

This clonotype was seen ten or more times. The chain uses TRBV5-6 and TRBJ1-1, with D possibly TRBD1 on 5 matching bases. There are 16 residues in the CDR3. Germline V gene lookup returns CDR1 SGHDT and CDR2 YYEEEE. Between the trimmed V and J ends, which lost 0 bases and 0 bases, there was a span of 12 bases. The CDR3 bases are TGTGCCAGCAGCTTGGGCTGGGGGGAGGTGAACACTGAAGCTTTCTTT. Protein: CASSLGWGEVNTEAFF.

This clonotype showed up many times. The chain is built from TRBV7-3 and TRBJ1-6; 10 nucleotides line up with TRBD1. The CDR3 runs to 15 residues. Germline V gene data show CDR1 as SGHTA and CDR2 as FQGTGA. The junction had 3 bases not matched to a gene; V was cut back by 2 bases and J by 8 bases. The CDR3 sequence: CASSLYGTGDSPLHF. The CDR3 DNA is TGTGCCAGCAGCTTATACGGGACAGGGGATTCACCCCTCCACTTT. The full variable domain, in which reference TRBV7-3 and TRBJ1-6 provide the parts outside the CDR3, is GAGVSQTPSNKVTEKGKYVELRCDPISGHTALYWYRQSLGQGPEFLIYFQGTGAADDSGLPNDRFFAVRPEGSVSTLKIQRTERGDSAVYLCASSLYGTGDSPLHFGNGTRLTVT.

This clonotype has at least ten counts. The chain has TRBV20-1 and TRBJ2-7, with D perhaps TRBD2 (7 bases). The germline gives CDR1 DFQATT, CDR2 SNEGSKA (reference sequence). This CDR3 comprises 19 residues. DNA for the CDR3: TGCAGCCCCGCCGGGCGATACGGCGGGGGCATGAAACCATCCTACGAGCAGTACTTC. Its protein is CSPAGRYGGGMKPSYEQYF.

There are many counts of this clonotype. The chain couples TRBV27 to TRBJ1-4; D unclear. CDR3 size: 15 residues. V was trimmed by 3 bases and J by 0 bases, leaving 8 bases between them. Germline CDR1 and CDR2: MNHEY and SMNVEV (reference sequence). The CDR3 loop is CASSFRTSTNEKLFF. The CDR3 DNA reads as TGTGCCAGCAGTTTCCGGACTTCAACTAATGAAAAACTGTTTTTT.

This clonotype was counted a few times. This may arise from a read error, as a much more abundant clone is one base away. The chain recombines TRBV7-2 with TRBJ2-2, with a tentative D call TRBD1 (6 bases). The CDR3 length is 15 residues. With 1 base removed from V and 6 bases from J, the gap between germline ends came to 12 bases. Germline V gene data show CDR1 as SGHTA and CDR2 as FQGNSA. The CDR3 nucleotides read TGTGCCAGCAGCTTAGTTAGGGGGTCGGCCGGGGAGCTGTTTTTT. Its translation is CASSLVRGSAGELFF.

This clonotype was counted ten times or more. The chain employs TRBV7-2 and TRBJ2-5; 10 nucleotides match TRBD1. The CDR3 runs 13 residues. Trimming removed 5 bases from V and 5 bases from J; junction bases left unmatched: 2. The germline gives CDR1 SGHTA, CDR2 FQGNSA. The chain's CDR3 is CASSQDRGETQYF. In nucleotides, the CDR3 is TGTGCCAGCAGCCAGGACAGGGGGGAGACCCAGTACTTC.

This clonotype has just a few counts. CDR3 DNA sequence: TGCAGTGCTACGGTGGGAAACAGCTACGAGCAGTACTTC. It specifies CSATVGNSYEQYF. The chain joins TRBV20-1 to TRBJ2-7; D is uncertain. This CDR3 has 13 residues. Deletions cut 4 bases from V and 3 bases from J, with 13 bases between. The germline gives CDR1 DFQATT, CDR2 SNEGSKA (reference sequence).

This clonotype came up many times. The CDR3 reads CASSLAMVRRGRQFF. The CDR3, as DNA: TGCGCCAGCAGCTTGGCGATGGTTAGGCGGGGGCGGCAGTTCTTC. The rearrangement joins TRBV5-1 to TRBJ2-1; a weak D match, TRBD2 (7 bases). The CDR3 contains 15 residues. Trimming stripped 0 bases from V and 12 bases from J, with 19 bases between. CDR1 is SGHRS and CDR2 is YFSETQ in the germline V gene.

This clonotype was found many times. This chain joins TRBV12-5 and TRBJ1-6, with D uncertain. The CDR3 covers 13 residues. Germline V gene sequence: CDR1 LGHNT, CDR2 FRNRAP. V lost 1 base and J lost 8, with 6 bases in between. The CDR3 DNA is TGTGCTAGTGGTTTGGGGACGGATTCACCCCTCCACTTT. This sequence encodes CASGLGTDSPLHF. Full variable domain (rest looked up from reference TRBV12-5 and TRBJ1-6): DARVTQTPRHKVTEMGQEVTMRCQPILGHNTVFWYRQTMMQGLELLAYFRNRAPLDDSGMPKDRFSAEMPDATLATLKIQPSEPRDSAVYFCASGLGTDSPLHFGNGTRLTVT.

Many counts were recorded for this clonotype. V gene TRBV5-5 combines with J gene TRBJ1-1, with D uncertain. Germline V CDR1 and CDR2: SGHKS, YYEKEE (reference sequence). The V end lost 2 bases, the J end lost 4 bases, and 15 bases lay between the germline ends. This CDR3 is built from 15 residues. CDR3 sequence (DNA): TGTGCCAGCAGCTTTGGGCTTGGGGAGGCCACTGAAGCTTTCTTT. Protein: CASSFGLGEATEAFF.

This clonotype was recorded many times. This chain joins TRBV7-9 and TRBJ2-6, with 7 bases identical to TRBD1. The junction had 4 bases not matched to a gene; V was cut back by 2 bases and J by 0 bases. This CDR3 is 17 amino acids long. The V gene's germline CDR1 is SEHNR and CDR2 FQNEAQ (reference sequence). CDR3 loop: CASSLRDSGSGANVLTF. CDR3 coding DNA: TGTGCCAGCAGCTTAAGGGACAGCGGCTCTGGGGCCAACGTCCTGACTTTC.

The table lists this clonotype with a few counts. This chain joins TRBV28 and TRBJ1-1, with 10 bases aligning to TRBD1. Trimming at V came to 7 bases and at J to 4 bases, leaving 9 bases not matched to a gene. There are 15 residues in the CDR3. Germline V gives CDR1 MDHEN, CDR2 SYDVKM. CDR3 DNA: TGTGCCAGCAACCGGGACAGGGGAGGAGGCACTGAAGCTTTCTTT. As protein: CASNRDRGGGTEAFF.

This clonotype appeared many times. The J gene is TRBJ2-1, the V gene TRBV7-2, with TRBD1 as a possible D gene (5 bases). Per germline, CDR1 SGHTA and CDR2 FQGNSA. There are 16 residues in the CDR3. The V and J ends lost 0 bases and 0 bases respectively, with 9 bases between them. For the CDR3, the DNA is TGTGCCAGCAGCTTAGCGCAGGGCAGCTCCTACAATGAGCAGTTCTTC. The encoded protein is CASSLAQGSSYNEQFF.